This TCR beta chain was retrieved from a study of patients and donors after allogeneic stem cell transplantation. TCRdb re-derived calls from the RT-PCR reads in MiXCR, one entry per CDR3 protein. The table lists about 160,000 distinct CDR3 sequences, around 28% of them singletons. This clonotype was counted between two and nine times. This clonotype was obtained from a human donor who was either an allogeneic HSCT recipient or a stem cell or donor lymphocyte infusion donor (not recorded which). It is not recorded whose cells these are; they may come from a transplant donor. The sample was blood, either unsorted or a sorted T cell fraction (not recorded which).

The chain's CDR3 is CSGWVSGANVLTF. In DNA form, the CDR3 reads TGCAGTGGGTGGGTCTCTGGGGCCAACGTCCTGACTTTC. This sequence joins TRBV20-1 and TRBJ2-6; D is unclear. The CDR3 has 13 amino acids. Trimming removed 7 bases at V and 0 bases at J, with 7 bases between. Germline V gene data show CDR1 as DFQATT and CDR2 as SNEGSKA (reference sequence).